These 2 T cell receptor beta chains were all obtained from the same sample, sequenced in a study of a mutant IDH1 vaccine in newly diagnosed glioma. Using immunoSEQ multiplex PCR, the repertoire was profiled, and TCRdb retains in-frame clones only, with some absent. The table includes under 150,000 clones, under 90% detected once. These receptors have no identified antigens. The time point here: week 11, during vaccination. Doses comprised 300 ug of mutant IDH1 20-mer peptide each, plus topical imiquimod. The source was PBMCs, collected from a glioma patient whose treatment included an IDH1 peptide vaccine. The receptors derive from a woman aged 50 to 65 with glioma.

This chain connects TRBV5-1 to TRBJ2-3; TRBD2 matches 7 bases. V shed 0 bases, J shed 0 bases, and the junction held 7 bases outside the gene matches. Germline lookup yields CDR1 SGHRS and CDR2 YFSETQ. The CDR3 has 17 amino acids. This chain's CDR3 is CASSLGSSGGSTDTQYF. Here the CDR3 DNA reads TGCGCCAGCAGCTTGGGGTCTAGCGGAGGGAGCACAGATACGCAGTATTTT.

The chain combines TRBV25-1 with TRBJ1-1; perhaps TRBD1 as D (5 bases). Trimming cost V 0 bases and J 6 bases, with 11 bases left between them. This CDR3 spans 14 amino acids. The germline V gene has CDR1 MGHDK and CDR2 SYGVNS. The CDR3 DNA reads TGTGCCAGCAGTGAATATATTCTGGGGGCTGAAGCTTTCTTT. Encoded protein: CASSEYILGAEAFF.